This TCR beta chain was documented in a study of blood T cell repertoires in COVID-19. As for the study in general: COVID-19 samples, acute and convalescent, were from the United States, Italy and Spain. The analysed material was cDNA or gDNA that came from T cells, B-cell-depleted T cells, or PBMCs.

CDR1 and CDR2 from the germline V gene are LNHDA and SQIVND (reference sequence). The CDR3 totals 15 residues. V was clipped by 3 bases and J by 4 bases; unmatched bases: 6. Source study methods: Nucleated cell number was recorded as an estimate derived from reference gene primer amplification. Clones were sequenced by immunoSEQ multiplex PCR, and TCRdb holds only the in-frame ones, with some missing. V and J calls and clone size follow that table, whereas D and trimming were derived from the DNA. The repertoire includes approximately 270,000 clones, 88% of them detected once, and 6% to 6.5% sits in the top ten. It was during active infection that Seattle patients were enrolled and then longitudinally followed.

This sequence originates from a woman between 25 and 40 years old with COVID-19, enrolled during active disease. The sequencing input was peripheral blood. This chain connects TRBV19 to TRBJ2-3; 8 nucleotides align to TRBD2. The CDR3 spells CASSMPSGSADTQYF. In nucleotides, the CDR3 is TGTGCCAGTAGTATGCCCAGCGGGAGCGCAGATACGCAGTATTTT.